A single sample is the source of the 13 T cell receptor beta chains below, sequenced in a study of long-term antiretroviral therapy in people with HIV (dated by TCRdb to between 2021 and 2022). The immunoSEQ hsTCRB v3.0 assay was used at survey level resolution to sequence the TRB variable region. What TCRdb holds here is the immuneACCESS table cut down to in-frame rearrangements. Part of the clones is not present; checked against another copy, under half of the missing clones reflect an unresolved V gene, and the others are unexplained. This sample is represented by 39,000 or so clones; more than 65% of them were singletons. Clones ranked in the top ten supply about 6% of the sample. The sample here was unsorted PBMCs, taken 0.6 years after starting antiretroviral therapy. These receptors came from a man younger than 35 with HIV.

The chain links TRBV5-6 to TRBJ1-1, with 8 bases matching TRBD1. This CDR3 is 15 amino acids long. Germline V CDR1 and CDR2: SGHDT, YYEEEE. Trimming took 4 bases from V and 5 from J; bases not matched to a gene: 10. The CDR3 is CASSRTGYVGTEAFF. As DNA, the CDR3 is TGTGCCAGCAGCCGGACAGGGTATGTTGGTACTGAAGCTTTCTTT. The whole variable domain, filled in from reference TRBV5-6 and TRBJ1-1, reads DAGVTQSPTHLIKTRGQQVTLRCSPKSGHDTVSWYQQALGQGPQFIFQYYEEEERQRGNFPDRFSGHQFPNYSSELNVNALLLGDSALYLCASSRTGYVGTEAFFGQGTRLTVV.

V is TRBV15 and J is TRBJ1-3; D might be TRBD1 (5 bases). Germline CDR1 reads LNHNV; CDR2 reads YYDKDF (reference sequence). The CDR3 length is 14 residues. Trimming stripped 0 bases from V and 4 bases from J, with 7 bases between. The CDR3 sequence: CATSRDRVGNTIYF. For the CDR3, the DNA is TGTGCCACCAGCAGAGACAGGGTCGGAAACACCATATATTTT.

The chain employs TRBV27 and TRBJ2-1; 7 positions match TRBD1. Germline-derived CDR1 and CDR2 are MNHEY and SMNVEV (reference sequence). With V trimmed by 5 bases and J by 8 bases, 3 bases remained unmatched. The CDR3 sequence is 12 residues long. In DNA, the CDR3 is TGTGCCAGCAGTCAGGACAGGCATGAGCAGTTCTTC. It encodes CASSQDRHEQFF.

The chain employs TRBV7-2 and TRBJ1-1; unclear D gene. Trimming took 3 bases from V and 3 from J, leaving 2 bases between them. There are 11 residues in the CDR3. Germline V lookup: CDR1 SGHTA, CDR2 FQGNSA. CDR3 protein: CASSFDTEAFF. Here the CDR3 DNA reads TGTGCCAGCAGCTTCGACACTGAAGCTTTCTTT.

The chain recombines TRBV5-1 with TRBJ2-7, with a possible D match to TRBD2 (7 bases). CDR1 SGHRS and CDR2 YFSETQ come from the germline V gene. V dropped 3 bases and J dropped 4 bases, with 26 bases sitting between them. The length of the CDR3 is 18 residues. In DNA, the CDR3 is TGCGCCAGCAGCTGGGCCGGGACATCGGGGGGAATCGTTTACGAGCAGTACTTC. Translation: CASSWAGTSGGIVYEQYF.

The chain carries TRBV7-8 and TRBJ2-7, with TRBD2 matching over 9 bases. CDR1 SGHVS and CDR2 FQNEAQ come from the germline V gene. The ends lost 5 bases at V and 1 base at J; junction bases unmatched: 9. This CDR3 comprises 16 residues. CDR3 in amino acids: CASSPIGAGGSYEQYF. CDR3 in DNA: TGTGCCAGCAGCCCCATAGGGGCGGGAGGGTCCTACGAGCAGTACTTC.

The genes are TRBV4-3 and TRBJ2-1, with TRBD2 identical over 13 bases. Losses at the gene ends were 3 bases for V and 8 bases for J; bases not matched to a gene: 7. CDR1 and CDR2 from the germline V gene are LGHNA and YSLEER. The CDR3 is 16 amino acids. CDR3 nucleotides: TGCGCCAGCAGCCACGGACTAGCGGGAGCCTCGCATGAGCAGTTCTTC. Amino acid sequence: CASSHGLAGASHEQFF.

This chain connects TRBV19 to TRBJ1-2; D might be TRBD1 (6 bases). From germline, CDR1 is LNHDA and CDR2 SQIVND (reference sequence). The CDR3 consists of 15 residues. Deletions cut 6 bases from V and 0 bases from J, with 14 bases between. CDR3 in DNA: TGTGCCAGTAGCCAAGGGGGGTTTTCTAACTATGGCTACACCTTC. Protein sequence: CASSQGGFSNYGYTF.

The rearrangement links TRBV9 to TRBJ1-1; TRBD1 aligns across 11 bases. Germline CDR1 SGDLS, CDR2 YYNGEE. Trimming at V came to 3 bases and at J to 1 base, leaving 2 bases not matched to a gene. The CDR3 contains 15 residues. The CDR3 is CASSGTGGPNTEAFF. The CDR3, as DNA: TGTGCCAGCAGCGGGACAGGGGGCCCGAACACTGAAGCTTTCTTT.

This clone has more than one count but fewer than ten. This chain connects TRBV19 to TRBJ1-5; D remains ambiguous. The germline V gene encodes CDR1 LNHDA and CDR2 SQIVND (reference sequence). Trimming pared 3 bases from V and 0 bases from J, leaving 6 bases between. The CDR3 totals 14 residues. CDR3 DNA sequence: TGTGCCAGTAGTATCTGGGGTAGCAATCAGCCCCAGCATTTT. Amino acid sequence: CASSIWGSNQPQHF.

This clone came up a few times. The J gene is TRBJ2-7, the V gene TRBV5-1; maybe TRBD1 (5 bases). In germline, CDR1 is SGHRS, CDR2 YFSETQ. Trimming left V 5 bases short and J 0 bases short, with 12 bases between. There are 14 residues in the CDR3. For the CDR3, the DNA is TGCGCCAGCAGTTCGACAGCCACCTCCTACGAGCAGTACTTC. Protein: CASSSTATSYEQYF.

This chain links TRBV11-3 with TRBJ2-7; 7 bases are shared with TRBD1. In germline, CDR1 is SGHNT, CDR2 YENEEA. The junction had 4 bases not matched to a gene; V was cut back by 2 bases and J by 6 bases. CDR3 length equals 13 residues. CDR3 sequence reads: CASSLQGVSEQYF. As DNA, the CDR3 is TGTGCCAGCAGCTTACAGGGGGTCAGCGAGCAGTACTTC. The entire variable domain, with the rest obtained from reference TRBV11-3 and TRBJ2-7, is as follows: EAGVVQSPRYKIIEKKQPVAFWCNPISGHNTLYWYLQNLGQGPELLIRYENEEAVDDSQLPKDRFSAERLKGVDSTLKIQPAELGDSAVYLCASSLQGVSEQYFGPGTRLTVT.

The chain joins TRBV7-8 to TRBJ1-2; a possible D gene is TRBD1 (5 bases). Germline V gives CDR1 SGHVS, CDR2 FQNEAQ. Trimming pared 3 bases from V and 3 bases from J, leaving 20 bases between. The CDR3 loop spans 17 amino acids. The CDR3, as DNA: TGTGCCAGCAGCTTCCAGATCAGGGAGAATTTTTACTATGGCTACACCTTC. It encodes CASSFQIRENFYYGYTF.